This T cell receptor beta chain was sequenced in a study of blood T cell repertoires in COVID-19. The wider study: T cells, B-cell-depleted T cells, or PBMCs supplied cDNA or gDNA.

All enrollees were roughly 18 to 90 years old and from around 25 US areas. Recovered status applied to Cohort 3 donors who had two consecutive negative PCRs. It also applied to those with clearance or with symptom resolution. This clone is a singleton in its sample. This table comes from immunoSEQ multiplex PCR, and its TCRdb copy is limited to in-frame clones, with some not included. This table holds about 380,000 clones, more than 70% found once. Specimen: PBMCs or T cells enriched from blood (not recorded which). This sequence was found in a young woman who had recovered from COVID-19.

In DNA, the CDR3 is TGTGCCAGCATCCGCCGCCTCGACGGGACTGAAGCTTTCTTT. Translation: CASIRRLDGTEAFF. This rearrangement joins TRBV16 to TRBJ1-1; D uncertain. V was cut by 7 bases and J by 5 bases, with 17 bases left in between. Germline V CDR1 and CDR2: KGHSY, FQNENV. This CDR3 region has 14 residues. Supplemented by reference TRBV16 and TRBJ1-1, the full variable domain reads GEEVAQTPKHLVRGEGQKAKLYCAPIKGHSYVFWYQQVLKNEFKFLISFQNENVFDETGMPKERFSAKCLPNSPCSLEIQATKLEDSAVYFCASIRRLDGTEAFFGQGTRLTVV.